This is a list of T cell receptor beta chains from one sample in a study of identical twins. MiXCR, applied by TCRdb to the 5' RACE reads, yields one record per CDR3 protein. Of around 690,000 distinct CDR3 sequences listed, about 20% are singletons. The sample was also reused in another study, on T cells expressing NK-cell markers.

Material: PBMCs. The receptors stem from a woman under 30 in good health. Both conserved end residues are part of each CDR3. D genes are given only for firm matches. Size tells how often a clone was seen (once, few, many) or the class of an expanded clone, and some rows leave it out.

v_gene: TRBV12-5
abundance: .
len: 16
j_gene: TRBJ2-5
d_gene: .
CDR3nt: TGTGCTAGTGGTTTGGCTGGGGGGACGATGCGAGAGACCCAGTACTTC
CDR3aa: CASGLAGGTMRETQYF

v_gene: TRBV20-1
abundance: .
len: 12
j_gene: TRBJ2-7
d_gene: TRBD2
CDR3nt: TGCAGTGCTAGACTTACGGGAGGCGAGCAGTACTTC
CDR3aa: CSARLTGGEQYF

v_gene: TRBV20-1
abundance: .
len: 12
j_gene: TRBJ2-3
d_gene: .
CDR3nt: TGCAGTGCCAAGGACCCCTCAGATACGCAGTATTTT
CDR3aa: CSAKDPSDTQYF

v_gene: TRBV6-5
abundance: .
len: 17
j_gene: TRBJ1-1
d_gene: .
CDR3nt: TGTGCCAGCAGTTACTTTGGTTGGGGGGGCAGGAACACTGAAGCTTTCTTT
CDR3aa: CASSYFGWGGRNTEAFF

v_gene: TRBV5-6
abundance: few
len: 14
j_gene: TRBJ2-7
d_gene: .
CDR3nt: TGTGCCAGCAGCTTGACCAGGGGCCTGAACGAGCAGTACTTC
CDR3aa: CASSLTRGLNEQYF

v_gene: TRBV5-1
abundance: many
len: 16
j_gene: TRBJ2-1
d_gene: .
CDR3nt: TGTGCCAGCAGCTTAGGAGGGGGGAGCTCCTACAATGAGCAGTTCTTC
CDR3aa: CASSLGGGSSYNEQFF

v_gene: TRBV5-6
abundance: .
len: 16
j_gene: TRBJ2-3
d_gene: .
CDR3nt: TGTGCCAGCAGCCGTGAGGTGGCGAGTTTCACAGATACGCAGTATTTT
CDR3aa: CASSREVASFTDTQYF

v_gene: TRBV27
abundance: few
len: 13
j_gene: TRBJ2-2
d_gene: .
CDR3nt: TGTGCCAGCAGCCGATTCAACACCGGGGAGCTGTTTTTT
CDR3aa: CASSRFNTGELFF

v_gene: TRBV30
abundance: few
len: 13
j_gene: TRBJ2-1
d_gene: .
CDR3nt: TGTGCCAAAGGATCCATACCAAGCAATGAGCAGTTCTTC
CDR3aa: CAKGSIPSNEQFF

v_gene: TRBV5-1
abundance: .
len: 15
j_gene: TRBJ2-5
d_gene: TRBD1
CDR3nt: TGCGCCAGCAGCTCCTCGGGACAGTATTTGGAGACCCAGTACTTC
CDR3aa: CASSSSGQYLETQYF

v_gene: TRBV7-9
abundance: few
len: 17
j_gene: TRBJ1-1
d_gene: TRBD1
CDR3nt: TGTGCCAGCAGCCAGGGACAGGGGAATTGGGTGAACACTGAAGCTTTCTTT
CDR3aa: CASSQGQGNWVNTEAFF

v_gene: TRBV29-1
abundance: few
len: 13
j_gene: TRBJ2-2
d_gene: .
CDR3nt: TGCAGCGGCGCTAATGCCAACACCGGGGAGCTGTTTTTT
CDR3aa: CSGANANTGELFF

v_gene: TRBV4-3
abundance: .
len: 12
j_gene: TRBJ2-2
d_gene: TRBD1
CDR3nt: TGCGCCAGTCGACACAGGGGCGGGGAGCTGTTTTTT
CDR3aa: CASRHRGGELFF

v_gene: TRBV19
abundance: few
len: 14
j_gene: TRBJ1-5
d_gene: .
CDR3nt: TGTGCCAGTGGGTCGGGGTATAGCAATCAGCCCCAGCATTTT
CDR3aa: CASGSGYSNQPQHF

v_gene: TRBV20-1
abundance: few
len: 14
j_gene: TRBJ2-5
d_gene: TRBD2
CDR3nt: TGCAGTGGCGGGGGAGGGGTCCCCCAAGAGACCCAGTACTTC
CDR3aa: CSGGGGVPQETQYF

v_gene: TRBV9
abundance: .
len: 15
j_gene: TRBJ2-1
d_gene: .
CDR3nt: TGTGCCAGCACCGTGCAAGGGAGCTCCTACAATGAGCAGTTCTTC
CDR3aa: CASTVQGSSYNEQFF

v_gene: TRBV2
abundance: .
len: 13
j_gene: TRBJ2-1
d_gene: .
CDR3nt: TGTGCCAGCAGTAACTCCGCGGGGAATGAGCAGTTCTTC
CDR3aa: CASSNSAGNEQFF

v_gene: TRBV14
abundance: few
len: 14
j_gene: TRBJ2-1
d_gene: .
CDR3nt: TGTGCCAGCAGCGAGGAGAGGGCCTACAATGAGCAGTTCTTC
CDR3aa: CASSEERAYNEQFF

v_gene: TRBV20-1
abundance: few
len: 14
j_gene: TRBJ2-1
d_gene: TRBD2
CDR3nt: TGCAGTGCTAGCGAGGGACTAGCGCACAATGAGCAGTTCTTC
CDR3aa: CSASEGLAHNEQFF

v_gene: TRBV19
abundance: .
len: 14
j_gene: TRBJ2-7
d_gene: TRBD1
CDR3nt: TGTGCCAGTAGTATCATCGGACAGGCCTACGAGCAGTACTTC
CDR3aa: CASSIIGQAYEQYF

v_gene: TRBV18
abundance: few
len: 14
j_gene: TRBJ2-1
d_gene: .
CDR3nt: TGTGCCAGCTCACTACTAGCTCTTATCCATGAGCAGTTCTTC
CDR3aa: CASSLLALIHEQFF

v_gene: TRBV4-3
abundance: few
len: 16
j_gene: TRBJ2-7
d_gene: TRBD1
CDR3nt: TGCGCCAGCAGCCAAGGCGCTGGGACAGGGGGGTACGAGCAGTACTTC
CDR3aa: CASSQGAGTGGYEQYF

v_gene: TRBV20-1
abundance: few
len: 16
j_gene: TRBJ2-7
d_gene: TRBD2
CDR3nt: TGCAGTGCTAGCCCAGGGGGACTAGCGGGGGCCTACGAGCAGTACTTC
CDR3aa: CSASPGGLAGAYEQYF

v_gene: TRBV4-3
abundance: .
len: 14
j_gene: TRBJ2-7
d_gene: .
CDR3nt: TGCGCCAGCAGCCAAGTTAACGGGCCTTACGAGCAGTACTTC
CDR3aa: CASSQVNGPYEQYF

v_gene: TRBV20-1
abundance: few
len: 13
j_gene: TRBJ2-1
d_gene: TRBD2
CDR3nt: TGCAGTGCTAGCGGGGGGGCCCACAATGAGCAGTTCTTC
CDR3aa: CSASGGAHNEQFF

v_gene: TRBV9
abundance: .
len: 15
j_gene: TRBJ2-5
d_gene: .
CDR3nt: TGTGCCAGCAGCGGAGGAGGGGGCGGAAGAGAGACCCAGTACTTC
CDR3aa: CASSGGGGGRETQYF

v_gene: TRBV5-6
abundance: many
len: 15
j_gene: TRBJ1-6
d_gene: TRBD1
CDR3nt: TGTGCCAGCAGCAAGTCGGGACAGGGACCTTCACCCCTCCACTTT
CDR3aa: CASSKSGQGPSPLHF

v_gene: TRBV6-2/TRBV6-3
abundance: few
len: 12
j_gene: TRBJ1-1
d_gene: .
CDR3nt: TGTGCCAGCAGCCTCGGGTCCCAAGAAGCTTTCTTT
CDR3aa: CASSLGSQEAFF

v_gene: TRBV7-2
abundance: few
len: 16
j_gene: TRBJ2-6
d_gene: .
CDR3nt: TGTGCCAGCAGCCCAGGACGGGTCTCTGGGGCCAACGTCCTGACTTTC
CDR3aa: CASSPGRVSGANVLTF

v_gene: TRBV20-1
abundance: .
len: 12
j_gene: TRBJ1-1
d_gene: .
CDR3nt: TGCAGTGCCTATGCCCGGGAGGGGCTGGCTTTCTTT
CDR3aa: CSAYAREGLAFF